Given below is one T cell receptor beta chain in context. Antigen unknown. The time point denotes: newly diagnosed GD, antithyroid drugs for less than 3 months. Generation of the TCR library employed RNA extracted from PBMCs. Arm-PCR of CDR3 regions with iRepertoire HTBI primers generated TCR beta libraries. TCRdb processed the multiplex PCR reads anew with MiXCR; each CDR3 protein has one entry. Of 400,000 to 500,000 distinct CDR3 sequences in the sample, roughly 17% are singletons; the top ten hold 9.5% to 12%. This specimen belongs to a study of regulatory T cells in long-lasting Graves disease. Study background: Antithyroid drugs had been given to newly diagnosed Graves' patients for under 3 months.

The CDR3 totals 14 residues. Trimming shortened V by 5 bases and J by 0 bases, and 10 bases separated the two germline ends. Germline CDR1 and CDR2: WSHSY and SAAADI. General study findings and limits: Gene preferences differed: TRBV28, TRBJ1-2, TRBJ2-5 in persistent cases. The analysis examined peripheral blood only and excluded thyroid tissue.

These data are also associated with another study on T cells in Graves' hyperthyroidism and ophthalmopathy. That source reports: Among clonotypes expanded in thyroid above 0.001, most were also found in blood.

Sequenced material: peripheral blood mononuclear cells (PBMCs), taken at new diagnosis, from a patient treated with antithyroid drugs. The rearrangement links TRBV10-2 to TRBJ1-2; D gene unclear. The sequence derives from a woman aged 25 to 45 with Graves disease. The CDR3 DNA follows: TGCGCCAGCAGTAAGGCAACCCCTAACTATGGCTACACCTTC. It translates to CASSKATPNYGYTF.